A single sample gave rise to the 17 T cell receptor beta chains below, sequenced in a study of blood T cell repertoires in COVID-19. TCRdb's table, derived via immunoSEQ multiplex PCR, lists solely in-frame clones and lacks some. The sample records about 140,000 clones, around nine tenths being singletons. Sequenced input: peripheral blood. The receptors stem from a woman in her forties or fifties with active or convalescent COVID-19.

V and J are TRBV24-1 and TRBJ2-7; D gene unclear. V lost 8 bases, J lost 0 bases, and 13 bases lay in between. The CDR3 is 14 residues long. Germline CDR1 reads KGHDR; CDR2 reads SFDVKD. DNA for the CDR3: TGTGCCACCACTCCGTTTCGACTCTCCTACGAGCAGTACTTC. This codes for CATTPFRLSYEQYF.

The chain uses TRBV6-6 and TRBJ1-2, with unresolved D. The CDR3 is made up of 13 amino acids. V lost 7 bases to trimming and J lost 4 bases, with 13 bases between them. The germline V gene encodes CDR1 MNHNY and CDR2 SVGAGI (reference sequence). The CDR3 bases are TGTGCCAGCAATGTAAGACACCTCTATGGCTACACCTTC. Translated: CASNVRHLYGYTF.

The chain is built from TRBV2 and TRBJ1-2, with a tentative D call TRBD1 (5 bases). Between the trimmed V and J ends, which lost 6 bases and 1 base, there was a span of 15 bases. Germline CDR1 and CDR2: SNHLY and FYNNEI. The CDR3 spans 15 residues. CDR3 sequence reads: CASRREMGGNYGYTF. The CDR3 DNA reads TGTGCCAGCAGGCGGGAGATGGGGGGTAACTATGGCTACACCTTC.

This clone was seen a handful of times. J is TRBJ1-1 and V is TRBV10-2, with a possible D match to TRBD1 (5 bases). This CDR3 comprises 16 residues. V was clipped by 2 bases and J by 3 bases, with 16 bases between them. CDR1 is WSHSY and CDR2 is SAAADI in the germline V gene. In DNA form, the CDR3 reads TGCGCCAGCAGTGAGATATTCTTGGTAGGGGACACTGAAGCTTTCTTT. Amino acid sequence: CASSEIFLVGDTEAFF.

This clone was found once. The chain carries TRBV6-1 and TRBJ2-2; a weak D match, TRBD2 (5 bases). The CDR3 contains 14 residues. V was clipped by 3 bases and J by 4 bases, with 9 bases between them. Germline values: CDR1 MNHNS, CDR2 SASEGT. Written as DNA, the CDR3 is TGTGCCAGCAGTGACGGGGTTCGCACCGGGGAGCTGTTTTTT. It translates to CASSDGVRTGELFF.

This chain connects TRBV3-1 (or the pseudogene TRBV3-2) to TRBJ1-6; no clear D. This CDR3 spans 13 amino acids. Germline V gene sequence: CDR1 LGHDT, CDR2 YNNKEL (reference sequence). V was pared by 4 bases and J by 8 bases, with 9 bases between. The CDR3 loop reads CASSRTPDSPLHF. Written as DNA, the CDR3 is TGTGCCAGCAGCCGAACGCCGGATTCACCCCTCCACTTT.

This clone appeared a single time. The V call is TRBV5-1, the J call TRBJ1-1, with 9 bases aligning to TRBD1. The trim removed 0 bases at V and 0 bases at J, leaving 3 bases unmatched. Germline loops: CDR1 SGHRS, CDR2 YFSETQ. CDR3 length: 16 amino acids. The CDR3 DNA is TGCGCCAGCAGCTTGGGCGACAGGGGGTTGAACACTGAAGCTTTCTTT. The encoded protein is CASSLGDRGLNTEAFF.

The gene calls are TRBV30 and TRBJ2-3; D might be TRBD2 (5 bases). V dropped 0 bases and J dropped 3 bases, with 10 bases sitting between them. Per germline, CDR1 GTSNPN and CDR2 SVGIG (reference sequence). The CDR3 has 14 residues. In DNA, the CDR3 is TGTGCCTGGAGTGTACTAGGCGCAACAGATACGCAGTATTTT. This codes for CAWSVLGATDTQYF.

This clone was detected only a few times. This rearrangement joins TRBV11-2 to TRBJ1-2; no reliable D call. CDR1 is SGHAT, CDR2 FQNNGV, per germline. The CDR3 loop spans 12 amino acids. With 4 bases removed from V and 8 bases from J, the gap between germline ends came to 11 bases. CDR3 loop: CASSYETWGYTF. CDR3 nucleotides: TGTGCCAGCAGCTATGAGACTTGGGGCTACACCTTC.

The chain combines TRBV6-2 or TRBV6-3 with TRBJ2-1, with D perhaps TRBD1 (6 bases). Trimming removed 5 bases at V and 8 bases at J, with 22 bases between. The germline V gene has CDR1 MNHEY and CDR2 SVGEGT. CDR3 size: 16 residues. As DNA, the CDR3 is TGTGCCAGCAGTGATTGGACCGGGACATTGCCCGATGAGCAGTTCTTC. Its translation: CASSDWTGTLPDEQFF.

The chain carries TRBV10-3 and TRBJ1-5, with TRBD1 as a possible D gene (6 bases). Trimming pared 5 bases from V and 4 bases from J, leaving 12 bases between. This CDR3 is 14 amino acids long. Germline V gene sequence: CDR1 ENHRY, CDR2 SYGVKD. DNA for the CDR3: TGTGCCATCAGTCTACAGGGTATTAATCAGCCCCAGCATTTT. Amino acid sequence: CAISLQGINQPQHF.

V usage is TRBV9 and J usage is TRBJ1-5; 10 bases map to TRBD1. The CDR3 is made up of 15 amino acids. CDR1 SGDLS and CDR2 YYNGEE come from the germline V gene. V gave up 4 bases and J gave up 5 bases; unmatched junction bases: 6. The CDR3 DNA sequence: TGTGCCAGCAGCCCGCGGACAGGGGGGGATCAGCCCCAGCATTTT. This translates into CASSPRTGGDQPQHF.

The chain carries TRBV7-8 and TRBJ2-7; D gene ambiguous. The CDR3 sequence is 13 residues long. V was cut by 5 bases and J by 3 bases, with 11 bases left in between. The germline V gene has CDR1 SGHVS and CDR2 FQNEAQ. This CDR3 reads CASSIYSNYEQYF. The CDR3 nucleotides read TGTGCCAGCAGCATATACAGCAACTACGAGCAGTACTTC.

The chain has TRBV2 and TRBJ1-5; D is ambiguous. This CDR3 has 14 amino acids. V lost 2 bases and J lost 7, with 12 bases in between. From germline, CDR1 is SNHLY and CDR2 FYNNEI. The CDR3 is CASSETVGEQPQHF. CDR3 nucleotides: TGTGCCAGCAGTGAAACGGTGGGAGAACAGCCCCAGCATTTT. Drawing the rest from reference TRBV2 and TRBJ1-5, the complete variable domain is EPEVTQTPSHQVTQMGQEVILRCVPISNHLYFYWYRQILGQKVEFLVSFYNNEISEKSEIFDDQFSVERPDGSNFTLKIRSTKLEDSAMYFCASSETVGEQPQHFGDGTRLSIL.

The chain is built from TRBV5-1 and TRBJ1-2; TRBD1 matches 7 bases. The CDR3 is made up of 16 amino acids. The germline CDR1 and CDR2 sequences are SGHRS and YFSETQ. The ends lost 3 bases at V and 4 bases at J; junction bases unmatched: 12. CDR3 sequence: CASSSSGTVEFYGYTF. In DNA form, the CDR3 reads TGCGCCAGCAGCTCGTCCGGGACAGTCGAGTTCTATGGCTACACCTTC.

As DNA, the CDR3 is TGCGCCAGCAGCTTATCCCGAGCGGGGCCTCTTGAGCAGTTCTTC. It specifies CASSLSRAGPLEQFF. The chain joins TRBV5-1 to TRBJ2-1; 7 nucleotides agree with TRBD2. CDR1 and CDR2 (germline): SGHRS, YFSETQ. The CDR3 loop spans 15 amino acids. V trimming: 2 bases; J trimming: 9 bases; junction bases outside the gene matches: 11.

The chain links TRBV28 to TRBJ1-1; D gene uncertain. Trimming took off 2 bases at V and 5 bases at J, with 9 bases between the two ends. The CDR3 loop spans 13 amino acids. In germline, CDR1 is MDHEN, CDR2 SYDVKM. Here the CDR3 reads CASSLMAETEAFF. As DNA, the CDR3 is TGTGCCAGCAGTTTAATGGCAGAAACTGAAGCTTTCTTT.